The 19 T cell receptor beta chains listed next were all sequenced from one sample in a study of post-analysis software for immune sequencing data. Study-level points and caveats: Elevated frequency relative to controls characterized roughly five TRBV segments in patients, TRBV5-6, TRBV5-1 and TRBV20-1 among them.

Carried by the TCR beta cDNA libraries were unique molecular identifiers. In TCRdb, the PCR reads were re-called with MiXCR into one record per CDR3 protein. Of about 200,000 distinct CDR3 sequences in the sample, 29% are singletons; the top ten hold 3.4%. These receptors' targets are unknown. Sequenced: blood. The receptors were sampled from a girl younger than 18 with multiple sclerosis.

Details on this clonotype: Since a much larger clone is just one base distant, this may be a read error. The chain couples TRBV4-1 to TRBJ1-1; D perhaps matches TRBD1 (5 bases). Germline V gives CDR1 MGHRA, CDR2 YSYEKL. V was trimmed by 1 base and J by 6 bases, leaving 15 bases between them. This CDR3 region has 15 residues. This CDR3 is CASSQAQGAVPEAFF. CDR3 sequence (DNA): TGCGCCAGCAGCCAAGCCCAAGGGGCCGTACCTGAAGCTTTCTTT.

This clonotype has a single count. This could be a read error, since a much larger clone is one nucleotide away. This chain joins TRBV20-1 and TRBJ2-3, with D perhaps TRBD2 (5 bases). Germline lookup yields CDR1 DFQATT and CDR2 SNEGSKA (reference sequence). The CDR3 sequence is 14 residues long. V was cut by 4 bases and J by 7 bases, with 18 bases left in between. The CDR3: CSATEGATRYTQYF. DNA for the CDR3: TGCAGTGCTACCGAGGGAGCCACGAGGTATACGCAGTATTTT.

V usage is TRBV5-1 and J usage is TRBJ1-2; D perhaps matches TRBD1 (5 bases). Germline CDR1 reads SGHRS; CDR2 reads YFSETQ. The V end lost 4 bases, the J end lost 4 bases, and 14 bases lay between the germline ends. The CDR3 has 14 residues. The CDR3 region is CASSVMDTTYGYTF. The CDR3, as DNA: TGCGCCAGCAGCGTAATGGACACGACCTATGGCTACACCTTC.

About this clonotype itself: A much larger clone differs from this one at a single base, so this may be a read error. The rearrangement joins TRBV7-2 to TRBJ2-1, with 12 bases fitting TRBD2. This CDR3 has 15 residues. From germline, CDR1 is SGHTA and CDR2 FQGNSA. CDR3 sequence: CASSTSGRLDNERFF. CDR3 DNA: TGTGCCAGCAGTACTAGCGGGAGGTTGGACAATGAGCGGTTCTTC.

The DNA of the CDR3 is TGCAGTGCTAGAATAAGGCAGGGGAACACTGAAGCTTTCTTT. Protein: CSARIRQGNTEAFF. The rearrangement links TRBV20-1 to TRBJ1-1; maybe TRBD1 (5 bases). CDR1 is DFQATT and CDR2 is SNEGSKA in the germline V gene (reference sequence). V dropped 2 bases and J dropped 1 base, with 11 bases sitting between them. This CDR3 spans 14 amino acids.

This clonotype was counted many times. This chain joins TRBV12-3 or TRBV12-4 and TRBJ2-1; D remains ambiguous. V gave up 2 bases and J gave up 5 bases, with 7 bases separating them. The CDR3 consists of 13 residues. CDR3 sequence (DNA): TGTGCCAGCAGTTTAAACAGACACAATGAGCAGTTCTTC. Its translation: CASSLNRHNEQFF.

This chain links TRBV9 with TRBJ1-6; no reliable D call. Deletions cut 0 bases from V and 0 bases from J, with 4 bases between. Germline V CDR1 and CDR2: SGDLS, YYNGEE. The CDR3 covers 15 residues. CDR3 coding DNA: TGTGCCAGCAGCGTAGACAGCTCCTATAATTCACCCCTCCACTTT. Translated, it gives CASSVDSSYNSPLHF.

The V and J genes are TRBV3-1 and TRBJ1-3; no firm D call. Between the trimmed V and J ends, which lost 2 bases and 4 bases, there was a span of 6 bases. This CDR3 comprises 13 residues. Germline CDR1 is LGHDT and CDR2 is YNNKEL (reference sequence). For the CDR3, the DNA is TGTGCCAGCAGCCAAACGTTGGGAAACACCATATATTTT. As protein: CASSQTLGNTIYF. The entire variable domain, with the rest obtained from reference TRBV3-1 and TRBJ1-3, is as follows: DTAVSQTPKYLVTQMGNDKSIKCEQNLGHDTMYWYKQDSKKFLKIMFSYNNKELIINETVPNRFSPKSPDKAHLNLHINSLELGDSAVYFCASSQTLGNTIYFGEGSWLTVV.

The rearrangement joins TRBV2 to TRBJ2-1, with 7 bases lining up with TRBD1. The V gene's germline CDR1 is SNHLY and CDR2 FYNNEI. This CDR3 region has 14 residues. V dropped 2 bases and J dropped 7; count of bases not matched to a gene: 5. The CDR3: CASSERGRRNEQFF. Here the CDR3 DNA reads TGTGCCAGCAGTGAAAGGGGGCGAAGGAATGAGCAGTTCTTC.

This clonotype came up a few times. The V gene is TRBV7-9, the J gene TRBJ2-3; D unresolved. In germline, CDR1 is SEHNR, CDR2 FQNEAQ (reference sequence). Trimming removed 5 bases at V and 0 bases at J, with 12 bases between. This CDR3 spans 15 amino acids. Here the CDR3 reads CASSHRSSSTDTQYF. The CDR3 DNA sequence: TGTGCCAGCAGCCACAGATCATCTAGCACAGATACGCAGTATTTT. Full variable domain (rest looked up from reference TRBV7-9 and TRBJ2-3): DTGVSQNPRHKITKRGQNVTFRCDPISEHNRLYWYRQTLGQGPEFLTYFQNEAQLEKSRLLSDRFSAERPKGSFSTLEIQRTEQGDSAMYLCASSHRSSSTDTQYFGPGTRLTVL.

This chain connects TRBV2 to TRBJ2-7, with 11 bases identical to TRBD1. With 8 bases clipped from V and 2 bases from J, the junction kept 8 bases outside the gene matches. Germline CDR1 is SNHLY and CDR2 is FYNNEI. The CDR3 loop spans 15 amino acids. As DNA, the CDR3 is TGTGCCAGCCTTACGCAGGACAGGGGGCCCTACGAGCAGTACTTC. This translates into CASLTQDRGPYEQYF.

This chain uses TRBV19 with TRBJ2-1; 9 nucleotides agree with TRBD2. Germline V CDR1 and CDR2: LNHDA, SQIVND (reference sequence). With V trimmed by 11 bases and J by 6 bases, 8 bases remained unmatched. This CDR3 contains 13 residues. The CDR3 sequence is CACKGLAANEQFF. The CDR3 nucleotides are TGTGCCTGCAAGGGACTAGCAGCCAATGAGCAGTTCTTC.

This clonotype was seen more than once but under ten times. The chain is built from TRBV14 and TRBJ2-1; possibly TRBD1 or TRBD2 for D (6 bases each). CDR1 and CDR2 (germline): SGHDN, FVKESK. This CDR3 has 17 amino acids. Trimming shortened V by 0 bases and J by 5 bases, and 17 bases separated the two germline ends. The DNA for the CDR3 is TGTGCCAGCAGCCAAGATATCGGGGGCCGGGTTAACAATGAGCAGTTCTTC. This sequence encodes CASSQDIGGRVNNEQFF.

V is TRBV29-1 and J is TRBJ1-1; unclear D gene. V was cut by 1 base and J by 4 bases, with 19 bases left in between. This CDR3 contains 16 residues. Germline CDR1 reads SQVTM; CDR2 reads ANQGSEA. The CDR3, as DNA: TGCAGCGTTGAAGGAGCACGGTTCATCAGCGGCACTGAAGCTTTCTTT. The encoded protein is CSVEGARFISGTEAFF.

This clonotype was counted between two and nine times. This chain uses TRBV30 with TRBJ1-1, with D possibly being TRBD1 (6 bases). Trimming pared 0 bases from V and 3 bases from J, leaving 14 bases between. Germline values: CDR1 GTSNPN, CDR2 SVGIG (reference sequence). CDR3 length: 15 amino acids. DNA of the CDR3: TGTGCCTGGAGTGTACCAAGGGGGGCGGACACTGAAGCTTTCTTT. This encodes CAWSVPRGADTEAFF.

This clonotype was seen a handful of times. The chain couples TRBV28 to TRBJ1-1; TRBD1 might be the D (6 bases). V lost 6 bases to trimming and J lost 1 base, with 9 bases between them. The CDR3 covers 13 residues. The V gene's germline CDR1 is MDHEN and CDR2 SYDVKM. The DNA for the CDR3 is TGTGCCAGCAGAGACAGGCCGAACACTGAAGCTTTCTTT. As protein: CASRDRPNTEAFF.

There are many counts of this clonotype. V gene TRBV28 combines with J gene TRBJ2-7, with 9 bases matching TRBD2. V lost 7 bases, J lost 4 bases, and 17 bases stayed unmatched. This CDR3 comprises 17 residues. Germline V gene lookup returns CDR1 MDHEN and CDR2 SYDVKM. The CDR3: CASTQRGSGRYRYEQYF. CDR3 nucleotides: TGTGCCAGCACCCAGCGGGGTAGCGGGAGATACAGGTACGAGCAGTACTTC.

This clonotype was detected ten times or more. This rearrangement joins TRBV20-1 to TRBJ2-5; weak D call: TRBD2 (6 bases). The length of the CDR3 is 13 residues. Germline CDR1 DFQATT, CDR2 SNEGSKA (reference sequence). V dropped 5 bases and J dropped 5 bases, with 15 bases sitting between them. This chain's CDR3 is CSARGLARETQYF. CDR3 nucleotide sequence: TGCAGTGCTCGGGGACTGGCGCGGGAGACCCAGTACTTC.

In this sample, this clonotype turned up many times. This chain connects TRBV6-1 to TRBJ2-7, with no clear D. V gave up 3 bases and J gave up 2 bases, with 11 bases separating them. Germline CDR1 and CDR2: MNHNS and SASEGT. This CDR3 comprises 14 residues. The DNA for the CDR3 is TGTGCCAGCAGTGAGGCAGGAGTTGCCTACGAGCAGTACTTC. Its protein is CASSEAGVAYEQYF.